Below are 26 T cell receptor beta chains sequenced from a single sample in a study of post-analysis software for immune sequencing data. Prepared libraries of TCR beta cDNA carried unique molecular identifiers. TCRdb called the PCR reads again in MiXCR, with one record for every CDR3 protein. The sample has about 560,000 distinct CDR3 sequences, around 44% seen once. These receptors lack a known antigen. General study points: With TRBV5-6, TRBV5-1 and TRBV20-1 included, about 5 TRBV segments were more frequent in patients than in controls.

Sequenced input: blood. The receptor set was obtained from a girl between 10 and 17 years old with multiple sclerosis.

The V gene is TRBV7-9, the J gene TRBJ2-5; D perhaps matches TRBD1 (5 bases). The CDR3 extends over 14 amino acids. Trimming took 0 bases from V and 3 from J, leaving 8 bases between them. The V gene's germline CDR1 is SEHNR and CDR2 FQNEAQ (reference sequence). The CDR3 DNA is TGTGCCAGCAGCTTAGCTTCAGGGAAAGAGACCCAGTACTTC. As protein: CASSLASGKETQYF.

The V call is TRBV12-3 or TRBV12-4, the J call TRBJ1-2, with D perhaps TRBD1 (6 bases). There are 14 residues in the CDR3. V lost 6 bases and J lost 6, with 17 bases in between. The DNA of the CDR3 is TGTGCCAGCAGAGCAAACAGGGCTGGGGATGGCTACACCTTC. It specifies CASRANRAGDGYTF.

Remarks on this clonotype: Sequence at one end of the junction differs from germline and may be a read error. This chain links TRBV6-5 with TRBJ1-6; possible D gene TRBD1, 6 bases. Germline CDR1 MNHEY, CDR2 SVGAGI. The CDR3 length is 13 residues. As DNA, the CDR3 is TGTGCCAGCAGTTACACAGGGTCTTCACCTCTCCACTTT. Amino acids: CASSYTGSSPLHF.

The chain uses TRBV7-2 and TRBJ1-1; no reliable D call. The CDR3 length is 14 residues. Germline V lookup: CDR1 SGHTA, CDR2 FQGNSA. Between the trimmed V and J ends, which lost 3 bases and 0 bases, there was a span of 8 bases. CDR3 DNA sequence: TGTACCAGCAGCTTTTTCACGTTGAACACTGAAGCTTTCTTT. Amino acid sequence: CTSSFFTLNTEAFF.

The J gene is TRBJ2-6, the V gene TRBV7-6, with 8 nucleotides matching TRBD1. V dropped 5 bases and J dropped 0; count of bases not matched to a gene: 9. Looked up from germline, CDR1 is SGHVS and CDR2 is FNYEAQ. This CDR3 has 18 residues. The DNA for the CDR3 is TGTGCCAGCAGCAACCCCGGGACAGGACGCTCTGGGGCCAACGTCCTGACTTTC. It specifies CASSNPGTGRSGANVLTF.

This clonotype showed up just a few times. This sequence joins TRBV29-1 and TRBJ2-6; D not certain. CDR1 SQVTM and CDR2 ANQGSEA come from the germline V gene. CDR3 length equals 16 residues. The V gene lost 2 bases and the J gene lost 0 bases, with 11 bases spanning the gap. The CDR3 protein is CSVEKSTASGANVLTF. The CDR3 nucleotides are TGCAGCGTTGAAAAGTCCACAGCCTCTGGGGCCAACGTCCTGACTTTC.

Only one count was recorded for this clonotype. This sequence joins TRBV21-1 and TRBJ2-7. TRBV21-1 is classified as a pseudogene. The CDR3 extends over 14 amino acids. CDR3 region: CASRMERGSYEQYF. The CDR3 bases are TGTGCCAGCAGAATGGAGAGGGGTTCCTACGAGCAGTACTTC.

This chain connects TRBV2 to TRBJ2-5, with a tentative D call TRBD2 (7 bases). Near its end, the DNA agrees better with TRBJ2-7, so the J call may be wrong. This CDR3 region has 14 residues. Looked up from germline, CDR1 is SNHLY and CDR2 is FYNNEI. CDR3 nucleotide sequence: TGTGCCAGCAGGGACGACGGGGGGCGCTACGAGCAGTACTTC. Its translation is CASRDDGGRYEQYF.

This clonotype was seen a few times. J is TRBJ2-6 and V is TRBV3-1; D gene ambiguous. The V and J ends lost 0 bases and 2 bases respectively, with 8 bases between them. From germline, CDR1 is LGHDT and CDR2 YNNKEL (reference sequence). The CDR3 has 16 amino acids. The chain's CDR3 is CASSQESVTGANVLTF. The CDR3 DNA follows: TGTGCCAGCAGCCAAGAGAGCGTTACTGGGGCCAACGTCCTGACTTTC. Filled out from reference TRBV3-1 and TRBJ2-6, the complete variable domain reads DTAVSQTPKYLVTQMGNDKSIKCEQNLGHDTMYWYKQDSKKFLKIMFSYNNKELIINETVPNRFSPKSPDKAHLNLHINSLELGDSAVYFCASSQESVTGANVLTFGAGSRLTVL.

The chain links TRBV7-9 to TRBJ2-3; the D is unclear. The CDR3 runs to 16 residues. V lost 5 bases to trimming and J lost 0 bases, with 15 bases between them. CDR1 is SEHNR, CDR2 FQNEAQ, per germline (reference sequence). The CDR3 DNA sequence: TGTGCCAGCAGCCAAAACTCAATTGGCAGCACAGATACGCAGTATTTT. Translating it yields CASSQNSIGSTDTQYF.

The chain joins TRBV29-1 to TRBJ2-4; D remains unclear. With the DNA end fitting TRBJ2-7 better, the J assignment may be wrong. Germline V gene lookup returns CDR1 SQVTM and CDR2 ANQGSEA. The CDR3 spans 14 residues. The CDR3 here is CSVKGRVRHNEQYF. CDR3 DNA: TGCAGCGTTAAGGGTCGGGTGCGCCATAACGAGCAGTACTTC.

V and J are TRBV12-3 or TRBV12-4 and TRBJ1-2; D ambiguous. This CDR3 spans 13 amino acids. V was shortened by 1 base and J by 7 bases, with 10 bases between the two germline ends. CDR3 sequence reads: CASSLGPKGGYTF. CDR3 DNA: TGTGCCAGCAGTTTAGGTCCCAAGGGTGGCTACACCTTC.

This clonotype appeared a few times. The V gene is TRBV7-2, the J gene TRBJ2-1; 9 bases map to TRBD1. V trimming: 5 bases; J trimming: 5 bases; junction bases outside the gene matches: 7. The germline gives CDR1 SGHTA, CDR2 FQGNSA. This CDR3 region has 15 residues. CDR3 amino acids: CASSHGTGLDNEQFF. CDR3 bases: TGTGCCAGCAGCCACGGGACAGGGTTGGACAATGAGCAGTTCTTC. Drawing the rest from reference TRBV7-2 and TRBJ2-1, the complete variable domain is GAGVSQSPSNKVTEKGKDVELRCDPISGHTALYWYRQSLGQGLEFLIYFQGNSAPDKSGLPSDRFSAERTGGSVSTLTIQRTQQEDSAVYLCASSHGTGLDNEQFFGPGTRLTVL.

The V gene is TRBV20-1, the J gene TRBJ2-1, with TRBD2 identical over 7 bases. Trimming removed 0 bases from V and 13 bases from J; junction bases left unmatched: 9. Germline CDR1 reads DFQATT; CDR2 reads SNEGSKA (reference sequence). This CDR3 has 13 residues. The CDR3 sequence is CSARERGGREQFF. The DNA for the CDR3 is TGCAGTGCTAGAGAACGGGGAGGGAGAGAACAGTTCTTC.

The rearrangement uses TRBV9 and TRBJ1-1; D is undetermined. CDR3 length equals 12 residues. The V end was cut by 4 bases, the J end by 7 bases, with 11 bases between. CDR1 is SGDLS and CDR2 is YYNGEE in the germline V gene. CDR3 in amino acids: CASSLPSREAFF. DNA of the CDR3: TGTGCCAGCAGCCTCCCGTCGCGTGAAGCTTTCTTT.

The V call is TRBV7-2, the J call TRBJ2-7, with TRBD2 as a possible D gene (6 bases). Trimming left V 3 bases short and J 3 bases short, with 9 bases between. The CDR3 loop spans 13 amino acids. Germline V gene sequence: CDR1 SGHTA, CDR2 FQGNSA. The CDR3 spells CASSLNGGYEQYF. The DNA of the CDR3 is TGTGCCAGCAGCTTGAACGGGGGCTACGAGCAGTACTTC.

This clonotype was counted a single time. V is TRBV7-2 and J is TRBJ1-1; the D is unclear. V gave up 1 base and J gave up 2 bases, with 8 bases separating them. The CDR3 covers 14 residues. Germline CDR1 is SGHTA and CDR2 is FQGNSA. The CDR3 here is CASSLDMTNTEAFF. CDR3 DNA: TGTGCCAGCAGCTTAGATATGACAAACACTGAAGCTTTCTTT.

CDR3 DNA sequence: TGTGCCAGCCTGGGACAGGGGGCCTCCTACGAGCAGTACTTC. Its translation: CASLGQGASYEQYF. The genes are TRBV25-1 and TRBJ2-7, with 12 bases identical to TRBD1. V lost 8 bases, J lost 0 bases, and 2 bases stayed unmatched. Germline lookup yields CDR1 MGHDK and CDR2 SYGVNS. This CDR3 contains 14 residues.

This chain uses TRBV11-2 with TRBJ2-5; a possible D gene is TRBD1 (6 bases). The J call could be wrong; TRBJ2-7 is a better fit for the DNA end. CDR1 is SGHAT and CDR2 is FQNNGV in the germline V gene. This CDR3 contains 16 residues. CDR3 bases: TGTGCCAGCAGCCCGAGGGTGGGGGCGGTTAACTACGAGCAGTACTTC. This translates into CASSPRVGAVNYEQYF.

This clonotype occurred a few times. The V call is TRBV5-1, the J call TRBJ2-2; no clear D. The CDR3 is 16 residues long. The germline CDR1 and CDR2 sequences are SGHRS and YFSETQ. V was trimmed by 3 bases and J by 0 bases, leaving 12 bases between them. CDR3: CASSSDPASNTGELFF. CDR3 sequence (DNA): TGCGCCAGCAGCTCCGACCCAGCTTCGAACACCGGGGAGCTGTTTTTT.

This clonotype was found a few times. This chain connects TRBV5-1 to TRBJ2-1, with D possibly matching TRBD1 (6 bases). This CDR3 has 13 amino acids. The V and J ends lost 2 bases and 12 bases respectively, with 15 bases between them. The germline gives CDR1 SGHRS, CDR2 YFSETQ. The CDR3 sequence: CASSFQQDSRQFF. In nucleotides, the CDR3 is TGCGCCAGCAGCTTCCAACAGGACAGTAGGCAGTTCTTC.

This clonotype was seen more than once but under ten times. This chain uses TRBV2 with TRBJ2-7, with D possibly TRBD2 on 5 matching bases. The J call may be in error: the DNA end matches TRBJ2-5 better. Germline values: CDR1 SNHLY, CDR2 FYNNEI. This CDR3 spans 14 amino acids. CDR3 protein: CASNERLPGETQYF. CDR3 sequence (DNA): TGTGCCAGCAATGAGCGGCTTCCCGGGGAGACCCAGTACTTC.

The V gene is TRBV12-3 or TRBV12-4, the J gene TRBJ2-5; maybe TRBD2 (6 bases). The CDR3 has 15 amino acids. Trimming removed 6 bases from V and 1 base from J, with 15 bases in between. The CDR3 bases are TGTGCCAGCAGCCGTCAAAGCGGGCTCCAAGAGACCCAGTACTTC. Translation gives CASSRQSGLQETQYF.

This rearrangement joins TRBV6-5 to TRBJ2-1, with D unclear. Germline V gene data show CDR1 as MNHEY and CDR2 as SVGAGI. The CDR3 length is 15 residues. V shed 2 bases and J shed 3 bases, with 11 bases lying between them. CDR3 sequence: CASSYRPAYYNEQFF. As DNA, the CDR3 is TGTGCCAGCAGTTACAGGCCGGCCTACTACAATGAGCAGTTCTTC.

This clonotype was counted only a few times. This chain links TRBV5-1 with TRBJ2-3, with TRBD1 matching 7 bases. This CDR3 has 15 amino acids. V was clipped by 4 bases and J by 2 bases; unmatched bases: 7. Germline CDR1 reads SGHRS; CDR2 reads YFSETQ. CDR3 sequence: CASSQRTGHTDTQYF. The DNA of the CDR3 is TGCGCCAGCAGCCAGCGGACAGGACACACAGATACGCAGTATTTT.

CDR3 residues: CASSQEVGLLGSYEQYF. CDR3 coding DNA: TGTGCCAGCAGCCAAGAAGTGGGACTACTAGGTTCCTACGAGCAGTACTTC. The chain has TRBV4-2 and TRBJ2-7, with 7 bases lining up with TRBD2. Germline V CDR1 and CDR2: LGHNA, YNFKEQ. The CDR3 length is 17 residues. V was pared by 0 bases and J by 1 base, with 9 bases of the junction left unmatched.